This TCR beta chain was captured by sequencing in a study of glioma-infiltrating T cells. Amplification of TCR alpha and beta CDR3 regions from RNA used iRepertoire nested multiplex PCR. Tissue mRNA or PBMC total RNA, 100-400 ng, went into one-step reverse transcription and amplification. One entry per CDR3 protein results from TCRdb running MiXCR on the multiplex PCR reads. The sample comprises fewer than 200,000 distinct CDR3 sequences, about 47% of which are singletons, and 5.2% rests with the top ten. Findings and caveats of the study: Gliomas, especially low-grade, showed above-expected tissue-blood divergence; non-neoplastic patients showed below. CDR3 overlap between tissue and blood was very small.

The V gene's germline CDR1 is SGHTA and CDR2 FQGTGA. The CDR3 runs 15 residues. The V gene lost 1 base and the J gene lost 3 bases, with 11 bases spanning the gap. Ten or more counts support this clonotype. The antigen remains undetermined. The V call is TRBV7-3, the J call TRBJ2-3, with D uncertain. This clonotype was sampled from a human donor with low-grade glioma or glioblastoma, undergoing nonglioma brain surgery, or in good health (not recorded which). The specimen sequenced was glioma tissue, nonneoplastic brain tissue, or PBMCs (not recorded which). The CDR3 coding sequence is TGTGCCAGCAGCTTAAATGGATGGGGAACAGATACGCAGTATTTT. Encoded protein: CASSLNGWGTDTQYF.